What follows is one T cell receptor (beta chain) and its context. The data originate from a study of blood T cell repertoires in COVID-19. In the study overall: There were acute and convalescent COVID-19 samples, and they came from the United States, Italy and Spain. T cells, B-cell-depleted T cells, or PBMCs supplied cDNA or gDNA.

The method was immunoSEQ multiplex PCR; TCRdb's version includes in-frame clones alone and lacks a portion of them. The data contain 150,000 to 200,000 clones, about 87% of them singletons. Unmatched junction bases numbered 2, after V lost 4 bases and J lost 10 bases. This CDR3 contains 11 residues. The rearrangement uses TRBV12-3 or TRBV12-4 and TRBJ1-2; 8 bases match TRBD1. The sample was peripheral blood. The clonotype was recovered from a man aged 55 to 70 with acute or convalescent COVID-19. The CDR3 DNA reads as TGTGCCAGCAGTTCGGACAGGGCCTACACCTTC. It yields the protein CASSSDRAYTF.